The 17 T cell receptor beta chains below come from one sample, sequenced in a study of T-cell reconstitution after alpha-beta-depleted transplantation in children. Molecular barcoding with unique molecular identifiers was used for the TCRbeta library. TCRdb called the PCR reads again in MiXCR, with one record for every CDR3 protein. The table lists about 440,000 distinct CDR3 sequences, about 45% of them singletons. This specimen was PBMCs, taken before TCRalphabeta/CD19-depleted stem cell transplant. Every receptor here comes from a girl aged 2-9 years with aplastic anemia, due to receive a stem cell transplant.

This clonotype was observed a handful of times. This chain joins TRBV5-1 and TRBJ2-4, with 8 nucleotides matching TRBD2. CDR3 size: 14 residues. From germline, CDR1 is SGHRS and CDR2 YFSETQ. V shed 4 bases and J 7 bases; nucleotides not matched to a gene: 7. The CDR3 region is CASSRTSSLNIQYF. In DNA, the CDR3 is TGCGCCAGCAGCAGGACTAGCAGTTTGAACATTCAGTACTTC.

This sequence joins TRBV2 and TRBJ1-5; TRBD1 matches 8 bases. Germline V lookup: CDR1 SNHLY, CDR2 FYNNEI. Germline trimming cut 7 bases from V and 4 bases from J; bases unmatched to any gene: 3. The CDR3 sequence is 13 residues long. CDR3 DNA sequence: TGTGCCAGCAAGGACAGGGAGAATCAGCCCCAGCATTTT. Residues: CASKDRENQPQHF.

V is TRBV5-1 and J is TRBJ2-1; D is possibly TRBD2 (6 bases). The CDR3 is 14 residues long. Germline CDR1 reads SGHRS; CDR2 reads YFSETQ. Trimming pared 4 bases from V and 9 bases from J, leaving 17 bases between. The CDR3 coding sequence is TGCGCCAGCAGCGTCCTAGCGAGAGATGTTGAGCAGTTCTTC. Translation: CASSVLARDVEQFF.

This chain links TRBV29-1 with TRBJ2-1; D unresolved. This CDR3 has 11 residues. The germline V gene encodes CDR1 SQVTM and CDR2 ANQGSEA. V lost 3 bases, J lost 12 bases, and 12 bases lay in between. The CDR3 protein is CSVDPQRSQFF. In DNA form, the CDR3 reads TGCAGCGTTGATCCCCAAAGATCGCAGTTCTTC.

There are a few counts of this clonotype. This chain joins TRBV6-5 and TRBJ2-7; TRBD2 agrees at 8 bases. With V trimmed by 4 bases and J by 4 bases, 6 bases remained unmatched. Germline V gene sequence: CDR1 MNHEY, CDR2 SVGAGI. This CDR3 contains 14 residues. The CDR3: CASSSPTSVYEQYF. For the CDR3, the DNA is TGTGCCAGCAGTTCCCCGACTAGCGTGTACGAGCAGTACTTC.

V and J are TRBV20-1 and TRBJ1-1; no definite D call. Germline CDR1 and CDR2: DFQATT and SNEGSKA (reference sequence). V shed 3 bases and J shed 5 bases, with 13 bases lying between them. This CDR3 spans 13 amino acids. The CDR3 nucleotides read TGCAGTGCTAGTAGACCGCCCGGGACTGAAGCTTTCTTT. Encoded protein: CSASRPPGTEAFF.

In its sample, this clonotype was seen a few times. This chain joins TRBV10-1 and TRBJ2-3; either TRBD1 or TRBD2 may fit D (6 bases each). V lost 3 bases and J lost 2, with 12 bases in between. The CDR3 loop spans 15 amino acids. Germline CDR1 WNHNN, CDR2 SYGVQD (reference sequence). The CDR3 bases are TGCGCCAGCAGTGACCCGGCGGGACACACAGATACGCAGTATTTT. It yields the protein CASSDPAGHTDTQYF.

This clonotype was detected ten times or more. The rearrangement uses TRBV7-2 and TRBJ1-6; TRBD1 matches 8 bases. The CDR3 covers 16 residues. The V and J ends lost 5 bases and 10 bases, in that order; junction bases with no gene match: 13. CDR1 is SGHTA and CDR2 is FQGNSA in the germline V gene. This chain's CDR3 is CASSLDSGGLRSPLHF. In DNA form, the CDR3 reads TGTGCCAGCAGCCTGGATTCAGGGGGCCTTCGATCACCCCTCCACTTT.

This clonotype was seen a handful of times. This chain joins TRBV18 and TRBJ1-5; tentative D call: TRBD1 (6 bases). Germline V gives CDR1 KGHSH, CDR2 LQKENI. This CDR3 has 17 residues. Trimming removed 4 bases from V and 2 bases from J, with 18 bases in between. Here the CDR3 reads CASSHDTGPAGNQPQHF. For the CDR3, the DNA is TGTGCCAGCTCACACGACACAGGGCCGGCGGGCAATCAGCCCCAGCATTTT.

The chain is built from TRBV4-2 and TRBJ2-7; no firm D call. CDR3 length: 15 amino acids. In germline, CDR1 is LGHNA, CDR2 YNFKEQ. V lost 2 bases to trimming and J lost 2 bases, with 13 bases between them. CDR3 bases: TGTGCCAGCAGCCAATTCGACGGAACTACCTACGAGCAGTACTTC. Translation gives CASSQFDGTTYEQYF.

This clonotype was observed a few times. This chain uses TRBV3-1 with TRBJ2-2; D remains unclear. The CDR3 has 18 amino acids. CDR1 is LGHDT, CDR2 YNNKEL, per germline (reference sequence). Trimming removed 2 bases from V and 5 bases from J, with 21 bases in between. The CDR3 loop reads CASSQMRSAGLRTGELFF. The CDR3 DNA is TGTGCCAGCAGCCAAATGCGCAGCGCCGGTTTAAGGACCGGGGAGCTGTTTTTT.

This clonotype was counted at least ten times. The CDR3 DNA reads as TGCGCCAGCAGCTCGTATGCCGGACGGGAGGACACAGATACGCAGTATTTT. Translated: CASSSYAGREDTDTQYF. The chain combines TRBV5-1 with TRBJ2-3, with TRBD2 identical over 7 bases. V was clipped by 3 bases and J by 2 bases; unmatched bases: 12. The CDR3 extends over 17 amino acids. CDR1 and CDR2 (germline): SGHRS, YFSETQ.

The chain combines TRBV4-2 with TRBJ2-1; 9 bases align to TRBD2. The CDR3 extends over 15 amino acids. V dropped 3 bases and J dropped 9; count of bases not matched to a gene: 9. Germline CDR1 LGHNA, CDR2 YNFKEQ. The CDR3 loop is CASSQSGGHWGEQFF. The CDR3 nucleotides are TGTGCCAGCAGCCAGAGCGGGGGGCATTGGGGTGAGCAGTTCTTC.

This clonotype has more than one count but fewer than ten. This chain uses TRBV20-1 with TRBJ1-6; D is uncertain. V was clipped by 2 bases and J by 6 bases, with 5 bases between them. This CDR3 contains 12 residues. Germline V gene lookup returns CDR1 DFQATT and CDR2 SNEGSKA (reference sequence). DNA of the CDR3: TGCAGTGCTAGACAGACTAATTCACCCCTCCACTTT. This encodes CSARQTNSPLHF.

This clonotype was counted many times. The chain employs TRBV7-9 and TRBJ2-1; 7 bases map to TRBD2. With V trimmed by 1 base and J by 3 bases, 9 bases remained unmatched. Germline loops: CDR1 SEHNR, CDR2 FQNEAQ (reference sequence). The CDR3 loop spans 17 amino acids. The DNA for the CDR3 is TGTGCCAGCAGCTTAGGATCCGGGACTACCTTCTACAATGAGCAGTTCTTC. The encoded protein is CASSLGSGTTFYNEQFF. The variable domain in full, completed from reference TRBV7-9 and TRBJ2-1, reads DTGVSQNPRHKITKRGQNVTFRCDPISEHNRLYWYRQTLGQGPEFLTYFQNEAQLEKSRLLSDRFSAERPKGSFSTLEIQRTEQGDSAMYLCASSLGSGTTFYNEQFFGPGTRLTVL.

This clonotype showed up just a few times. The chain links TRBV19 to TRBJ2-5; D might be TRBD2 (5 bases). There are 17 residues in the CDR3. V lost 5 bases and J lost 5, with 24 bases in between. Germline-derived CDR1 and CDR2 are LNHDA and SQIVND (reference sequence). Here the CDR3 reads CASSEGHLAKPRETQYF. The DNA for the CDR3 is TGTGCCAGTAGTGAGGGTCATCTGGCGAAACCCCGGGAGACCCAGTACTTC.

A remark on this clonotype: At one boundary the junction diverges from the germline segment, which might be a read error. The chain uses TRBV7-7 and TRBJ2-7; 7 positions match TRBD2. From germline, CDR1 is SSHAT and CDR2 FNYEAQ (reference sequence). CDR3 length: 16 residues. The CDR3 spells CASSEGRGSAKHEQYF. The CDR3 coding sequence is TGTGCTAGCAGCGAAGGGCGCGGGAGCGCCAAGCACGAGCAGTACTTC.